The subject of this entry is one T cell receptor beta chain. This specimen comes from a study of immune evolution from preneoplasia to lung adenocarcinoma. Data came from immunoSEQ multiplex PCR; TCRdb stores just in-frame clones and leaves some out. Here the sample spans roughly 40,000 clones, around 74% being singletons. CDR3 length: 14 residues. The V gene's germline CDR1 is LGHNA and CDR2 YNFKEQ. The J segment lost 8 bases and the V segment lost 1 base, leaving 5 bases of the junction unmatched. The source is a person between 55 and 70 years old with lung adenocarcinoma. Specimen: FFPE invasive lung adenocarcinoma tissue. The chain recombines TRBV4-2 with TRBJ2-1, with 7 bases matching TRBD2. CDR3 in amino acids: CASSQGAGIDEQFF. For the CDR3, the DNA is TGTGCCAGCAGCCAAGGAGCGGGAATAGATGAGCAGTTCTTC.